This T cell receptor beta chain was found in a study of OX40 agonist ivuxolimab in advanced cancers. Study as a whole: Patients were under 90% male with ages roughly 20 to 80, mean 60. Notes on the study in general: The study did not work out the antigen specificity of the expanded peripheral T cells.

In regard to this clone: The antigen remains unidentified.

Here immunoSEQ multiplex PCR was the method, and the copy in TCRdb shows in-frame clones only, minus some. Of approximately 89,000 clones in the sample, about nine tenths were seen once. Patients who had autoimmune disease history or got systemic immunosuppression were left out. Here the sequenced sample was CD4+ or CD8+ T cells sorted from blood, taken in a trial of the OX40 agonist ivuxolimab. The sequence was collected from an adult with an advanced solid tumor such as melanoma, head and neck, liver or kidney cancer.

CDR3 region: CASSFDRGGTGELFF. DNA for the CDR3: TGCGCCAGCAGCTTTGACAGGGGTGGAACCGGGGAGCTGTTTTTT. J is TRBJ2-2 and V is TRBV5-1; 8 bases align to TRBD1. Germline-derived CDR1 and CDR2 are SGHRS and YFSETQ. The trim removed 2 bases at V and 5 bases at J, leaving 5 bases unmatched. The CDR3 contains 15 residues. The full variable domain, with the rest looked up from reference TRBV5-1 and TRBJ2-2, is KAGVTQTPRYLIKTRGQQVTLSCSPISGHRSVSWYQQTPGQGLQFLFEYFSETQRNKGNFPGRFSGRQFSNSRSEMNVSTLELGDSALYLCASSFDRGGTGELFFGEGSRLTVL.